This TCR beta chain was observed in a study of blood T cell repertoires in COVID-19. Study as a whole: Spain, Italy and the United States supplied samples that represented acute and convalescent COVID-19. T cells, B-cell-depleted T cells, or PBMCs supplied cDNA or gDNA.

This clone came up a few times. Methods used by the authors: Estimation of nucleated cell counts relied on the amplification of reference gene primers. Only in-frame clones appear in the TCRdb table, and some are missing; sequencing was by immunoSEQ multiplex PCR. V and J calls and clone size come straight from that table; D and trimming were deduced from the DNA. The sample has 200,000 to 300,000 clones, around 83% seen once; the top ten hold about 2%. The CDR3 is 14 amino acids. Germline V gene sequence: CDR1 SGHKS, CDR2 YYEKEE (reference sequence). V lost 1 base and J lost 5, with 12 bases in between.

The specimen was peripheral blood. The origin of this receptor is a man aged 35 to 55 who had recovered from COVID-19. The rearrangement joins TRBV5-5 to TRBJ2-5, with D perhaps TRBD2 (6 bases). The CDR3 here is CASSLSGVGETQYF. In DNA form, the CDR3 reads TGTGCCAGCAGCTTGTCGGGAGTAGGGGAGACCCAGTACTTC.